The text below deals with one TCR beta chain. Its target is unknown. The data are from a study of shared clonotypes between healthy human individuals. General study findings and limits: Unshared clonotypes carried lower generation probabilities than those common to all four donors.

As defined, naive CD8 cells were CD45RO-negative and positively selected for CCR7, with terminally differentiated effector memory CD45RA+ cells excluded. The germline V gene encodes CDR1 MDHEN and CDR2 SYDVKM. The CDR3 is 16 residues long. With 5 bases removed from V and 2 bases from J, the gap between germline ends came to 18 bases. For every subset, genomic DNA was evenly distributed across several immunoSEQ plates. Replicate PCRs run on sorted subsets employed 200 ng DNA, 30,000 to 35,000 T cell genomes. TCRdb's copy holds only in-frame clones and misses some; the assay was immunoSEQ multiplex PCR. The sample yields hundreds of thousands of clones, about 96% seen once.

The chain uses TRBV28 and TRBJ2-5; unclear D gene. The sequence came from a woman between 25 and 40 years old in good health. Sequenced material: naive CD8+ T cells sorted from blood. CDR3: CASSPRLYHIQETQYF. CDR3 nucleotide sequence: TGTGCCAGCAGTCCCCGCCTCTACCACATACAAGAGACCCAGTACTTC.